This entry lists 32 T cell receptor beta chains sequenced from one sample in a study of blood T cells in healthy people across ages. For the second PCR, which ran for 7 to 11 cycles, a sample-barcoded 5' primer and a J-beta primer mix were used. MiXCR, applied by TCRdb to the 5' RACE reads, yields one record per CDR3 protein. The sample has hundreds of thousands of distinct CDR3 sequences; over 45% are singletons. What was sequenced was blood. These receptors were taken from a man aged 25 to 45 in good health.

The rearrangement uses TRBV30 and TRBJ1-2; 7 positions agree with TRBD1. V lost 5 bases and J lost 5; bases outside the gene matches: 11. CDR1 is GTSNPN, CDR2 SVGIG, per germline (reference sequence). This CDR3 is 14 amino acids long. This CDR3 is CAWGSTGKSYGYTF. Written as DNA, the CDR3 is TGTGCCTGGGGCTCGACAGGGAAGTCATATGGCTACACCTTC.

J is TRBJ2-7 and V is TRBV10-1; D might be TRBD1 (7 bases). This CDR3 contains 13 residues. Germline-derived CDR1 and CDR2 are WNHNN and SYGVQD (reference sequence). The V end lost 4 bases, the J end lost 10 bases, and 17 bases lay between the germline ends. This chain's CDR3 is CASSARLEGAQYF. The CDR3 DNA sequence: TGCGCCAGCAGTGCTCGCTTGGAGGGGGCCCAGTACTTC.

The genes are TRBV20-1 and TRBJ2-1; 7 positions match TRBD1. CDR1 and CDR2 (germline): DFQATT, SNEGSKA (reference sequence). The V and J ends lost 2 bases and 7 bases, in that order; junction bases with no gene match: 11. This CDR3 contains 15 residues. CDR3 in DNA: TGCAGTGCTAGATCAGGTGACAGGGCCCCTAATGAGCAGTTCTTC. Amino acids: CSARSGDRAPNEQFF.

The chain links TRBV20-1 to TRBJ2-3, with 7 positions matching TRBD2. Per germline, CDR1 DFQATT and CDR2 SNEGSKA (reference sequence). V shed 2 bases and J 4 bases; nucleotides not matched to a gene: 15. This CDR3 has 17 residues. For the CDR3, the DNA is TGCAGTGCTAGAAAGAGTGCGACTAGCAGAAGTCCAGATACGCAGTATTTT. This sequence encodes CSARKSATSRSPDTQYF.

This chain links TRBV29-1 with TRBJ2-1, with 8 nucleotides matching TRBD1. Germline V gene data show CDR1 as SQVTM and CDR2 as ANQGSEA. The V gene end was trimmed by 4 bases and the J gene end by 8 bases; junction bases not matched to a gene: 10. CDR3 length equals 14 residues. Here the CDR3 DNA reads TGCAGCGTTGTTAGGCAGGGGGCTCAGTATGAGCAGTTCTTC. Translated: CSVVRQGAQYEQFF.

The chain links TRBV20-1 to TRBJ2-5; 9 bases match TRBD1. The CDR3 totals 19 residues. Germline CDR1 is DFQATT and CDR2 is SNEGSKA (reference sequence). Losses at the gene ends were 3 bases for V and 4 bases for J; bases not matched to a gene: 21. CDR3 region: CSARRSMTGTGIRVETQYF. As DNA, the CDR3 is TGCAGTGCTAGGCGTTCCATGACAGGGACAGGGATACGCGTAGAGACCCAGTACTTC.

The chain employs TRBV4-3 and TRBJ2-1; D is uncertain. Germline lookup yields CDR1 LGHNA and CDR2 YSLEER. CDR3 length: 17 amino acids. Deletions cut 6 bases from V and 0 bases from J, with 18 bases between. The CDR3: CASSRTTVPSSYNEQFF. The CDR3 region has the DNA TGCGCCAGCAGTCGCACGACCGTCCCTAGCTCCTACAATGAGCAGTTCTTC.

CDR3 nucleotides: TGTGCCAGCAGTTCGGCCCGGGACTCTGTCGATTCCTACGAGCAGTACTTC. Protein sequence: CASSSARDSVDSYEQYF. The chain employs TRBV27 and TRBJ2-7, with D possibly matching TRBD2 (6 bases). The V gene's germline CDR1 is MNHEY and CDR2 SMNVEV (reference sequence). The CDR3 consists of 17 residues. Trimming removed 4 bases at V and 1 base at J, with 20 bases between.

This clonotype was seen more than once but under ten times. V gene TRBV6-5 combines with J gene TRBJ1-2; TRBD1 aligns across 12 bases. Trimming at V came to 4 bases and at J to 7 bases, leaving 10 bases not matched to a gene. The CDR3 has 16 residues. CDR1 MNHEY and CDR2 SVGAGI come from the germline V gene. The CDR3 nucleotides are TGTGCCAGCAGTTCCCTCCGGGACAGGGGGCTCGTTGGCTACACCTTC. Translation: CASSSLRDRGLVGYTF.

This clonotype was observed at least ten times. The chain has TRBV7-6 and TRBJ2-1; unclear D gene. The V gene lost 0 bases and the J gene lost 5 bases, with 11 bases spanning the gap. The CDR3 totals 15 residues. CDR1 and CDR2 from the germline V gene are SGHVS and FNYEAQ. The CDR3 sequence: CASSLAPVGHNEQFF. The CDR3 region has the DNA TGTGCCAGCAGCTTAGCGCCGGTAGGTCACAATGAGCAGTTCTTC. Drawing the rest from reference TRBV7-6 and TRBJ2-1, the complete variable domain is GAGVSQSPRYKVTKRGQDVALRCDPISGHVSLYWYRQALGQGPEFLTYFNYEAQQDKSGLPNDRFSAERPEGSISTLTIQRTEQRDSAMYRCASSLAPVGHNEQFFGPGTRLTVL.

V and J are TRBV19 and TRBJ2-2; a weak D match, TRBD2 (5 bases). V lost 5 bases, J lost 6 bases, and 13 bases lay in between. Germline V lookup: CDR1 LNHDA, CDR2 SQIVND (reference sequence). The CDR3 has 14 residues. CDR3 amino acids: CASSGLAVPGELFF. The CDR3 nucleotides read TGTGCCAGTAGTGGGCTAGCTGTGCCCGGGGAGCTGTTTTTT.

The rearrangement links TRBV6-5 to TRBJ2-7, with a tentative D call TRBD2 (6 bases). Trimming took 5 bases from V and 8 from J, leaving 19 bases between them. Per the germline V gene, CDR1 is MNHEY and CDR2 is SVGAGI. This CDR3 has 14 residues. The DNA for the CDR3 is TGTGCCAGCAGTCCCGAGGGACTCCGCGGCCAGCAGTACTTC. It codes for CASSPEGLRGQQYF.

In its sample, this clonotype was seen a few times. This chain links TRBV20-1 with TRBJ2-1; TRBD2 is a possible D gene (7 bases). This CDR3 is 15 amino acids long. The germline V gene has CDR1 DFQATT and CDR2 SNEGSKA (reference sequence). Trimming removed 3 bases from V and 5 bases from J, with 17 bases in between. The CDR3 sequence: CSASETGTTHNEQFF. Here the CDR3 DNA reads TGCAGTGCTAGTGAAACAGGGACTACCCACAATGAGCAGTTCTTC.

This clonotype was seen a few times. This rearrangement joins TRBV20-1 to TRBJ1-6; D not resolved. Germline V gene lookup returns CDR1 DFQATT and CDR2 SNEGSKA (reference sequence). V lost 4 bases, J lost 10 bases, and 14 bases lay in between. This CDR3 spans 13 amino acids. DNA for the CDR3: TGCAGTGCTACGACGGTTATGGGCTCACCCCTCCACTTT. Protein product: CSATTVMGSPLHF.

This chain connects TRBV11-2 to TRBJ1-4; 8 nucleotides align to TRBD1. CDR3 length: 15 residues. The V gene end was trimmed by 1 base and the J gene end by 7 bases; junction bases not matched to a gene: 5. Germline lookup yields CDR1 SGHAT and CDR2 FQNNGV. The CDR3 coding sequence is TGTGCCAGCAGCTTAGTTCCCGGGACAGGTGAAAAACTGTTTTTT. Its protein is CASSLVPGTGEKLFF.

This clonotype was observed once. The CDR3 spells CASSPPGLVKEYF. As DNA, the CDR3 is TGTGCCAGCAGCCCTCCGGGACTAGTGAAGGAGTACTTC. The chain is built from TRBV5-6 and TRBJ2-4; 8 bases match TRBD2. The trim removed 4 bases at V and 14 bases at J, leaving 11 bases unmatched. This CDR3 is 13 amino acids long. In germline, CDR1 is SGHDT, CDR2 YYEEEE. The full variable domain, completed using reference TRBV5-6 and TRBJ2-4, is DAGVTQSPTHLIKTRGQQVTLRCSPKSGHDTVSWYQQALGQGPQFIFQYYEEEERQRGNFPDRFSGHQFPNYSSELNVNALLLGDSALYLCASSPPGLVKEYFGAGTRLSVL.

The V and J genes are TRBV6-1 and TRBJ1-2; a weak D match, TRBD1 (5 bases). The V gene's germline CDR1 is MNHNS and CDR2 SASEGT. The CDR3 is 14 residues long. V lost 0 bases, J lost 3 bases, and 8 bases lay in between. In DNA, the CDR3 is TGTGCCAGCAGTGAAGCGCAGGGAGACTATGGCTACACCTTC. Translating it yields CASSEAQGDYGYTF.

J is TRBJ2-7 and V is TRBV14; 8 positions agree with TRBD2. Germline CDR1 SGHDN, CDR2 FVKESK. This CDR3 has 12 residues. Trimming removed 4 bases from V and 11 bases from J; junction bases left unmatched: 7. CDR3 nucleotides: TGTGCCAGCAGCCTAGGACCGGGAGGGAAGTACTTC. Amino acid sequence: CASSLGPGGKYF. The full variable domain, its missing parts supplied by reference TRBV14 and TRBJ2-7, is EAGVTQFPSHSVIEKGQTVTLRCDPISGHDNLYWYRRVMGKEIKFLLHFVKESKQDESGMPNNRFLAERTGGTYSTLKVQPAELEDSGVYFCASSLGPGGKYFGPGTRLTVT.

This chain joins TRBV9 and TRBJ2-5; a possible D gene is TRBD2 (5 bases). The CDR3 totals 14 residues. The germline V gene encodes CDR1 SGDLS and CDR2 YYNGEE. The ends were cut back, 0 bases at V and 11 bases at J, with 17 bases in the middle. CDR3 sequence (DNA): TGTGCCAGCAGCGTAGAGTCGGGCCCTTGGGAGCAGTACTTC. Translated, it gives CASSVESGPWEQYF. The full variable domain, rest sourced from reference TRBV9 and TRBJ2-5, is DSGVTQTPKHLITATGQRVTLRCSPRSGDLSVYWYQQSLDQGLQFLIQYYNGEERAKGNILERFSAQQFPDLHSELNLSSLELGDSALYFCASSVESGPWEQYFGPGTRLLVL.

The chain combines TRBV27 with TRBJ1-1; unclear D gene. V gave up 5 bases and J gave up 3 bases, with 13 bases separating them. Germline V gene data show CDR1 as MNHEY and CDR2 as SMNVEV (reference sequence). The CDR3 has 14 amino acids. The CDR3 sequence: CASSPVDTDTEAFF. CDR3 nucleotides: TGTGCCAGCAGTCCCGTCGACACGGACACTGAAGCTTTCTTT.

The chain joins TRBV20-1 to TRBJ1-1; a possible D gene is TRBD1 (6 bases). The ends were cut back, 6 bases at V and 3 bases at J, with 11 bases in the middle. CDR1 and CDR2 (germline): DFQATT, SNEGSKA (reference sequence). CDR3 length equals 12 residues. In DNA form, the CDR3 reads TGCAGTGCCAGGACAGCGGACACTGAAGCTTTCTTT. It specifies CSARTADTEAFF.

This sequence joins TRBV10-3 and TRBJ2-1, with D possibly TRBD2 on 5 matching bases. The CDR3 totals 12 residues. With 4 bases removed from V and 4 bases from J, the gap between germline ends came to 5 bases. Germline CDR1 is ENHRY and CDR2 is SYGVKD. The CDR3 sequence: CAISAGYNEQFF. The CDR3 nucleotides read TGTGCCATCAGTGCGGGATACAATGAGCAGTTCTTC.

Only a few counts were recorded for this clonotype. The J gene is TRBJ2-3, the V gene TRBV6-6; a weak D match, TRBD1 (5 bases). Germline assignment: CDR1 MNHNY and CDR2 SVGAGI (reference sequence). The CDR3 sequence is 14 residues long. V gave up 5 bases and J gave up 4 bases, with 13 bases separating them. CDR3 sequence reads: CASSQGWGADTQYF. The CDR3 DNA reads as TGTGCCAGCAGTCAAGGGTGGGGCGCAGATACGCAGTATTTT.

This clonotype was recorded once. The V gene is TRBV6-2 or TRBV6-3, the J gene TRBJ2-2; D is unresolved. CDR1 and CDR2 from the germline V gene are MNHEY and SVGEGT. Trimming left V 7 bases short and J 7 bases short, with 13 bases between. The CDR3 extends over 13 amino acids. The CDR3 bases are TGTGCCAGCAAAAGGGCGCTCGGCGGGGAGCTGTTTTTT. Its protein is CASKRALGGELFF.

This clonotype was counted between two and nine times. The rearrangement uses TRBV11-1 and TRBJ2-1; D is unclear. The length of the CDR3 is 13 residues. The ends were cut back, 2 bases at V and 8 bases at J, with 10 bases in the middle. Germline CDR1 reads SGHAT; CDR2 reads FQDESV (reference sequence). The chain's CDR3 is CASSLSNSDEQFF. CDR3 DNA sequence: TGTGCCAGCAGCTTATCGAACTCTGATGAGCAGTTCTTC.

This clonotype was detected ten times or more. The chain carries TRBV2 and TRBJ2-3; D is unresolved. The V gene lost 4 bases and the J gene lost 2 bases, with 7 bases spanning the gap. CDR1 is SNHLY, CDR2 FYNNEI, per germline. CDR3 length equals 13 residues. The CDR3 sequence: CASSAVTTDTQYF. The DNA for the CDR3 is TGTGCCAGCAGTGCCGTAACCACAGATACGCAGTATTTT.

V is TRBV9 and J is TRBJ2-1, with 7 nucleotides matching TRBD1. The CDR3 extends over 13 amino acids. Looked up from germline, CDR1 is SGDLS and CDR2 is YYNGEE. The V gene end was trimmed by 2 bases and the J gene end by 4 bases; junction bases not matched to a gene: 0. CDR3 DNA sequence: TGTGCCAGCAGCGTGGGACAGTACAATGAGCAGTTCTTC. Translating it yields CASSVGQYNEQFF.

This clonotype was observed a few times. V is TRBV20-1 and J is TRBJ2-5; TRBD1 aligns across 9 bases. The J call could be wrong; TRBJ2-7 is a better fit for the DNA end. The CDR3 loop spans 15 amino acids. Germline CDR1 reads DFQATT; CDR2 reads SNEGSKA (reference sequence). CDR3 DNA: TGCAGTGCTAGCCATTCGGGACAGGGCCTCTACGAGCAGTACTTC. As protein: CSASHSGQGLYEQYF.

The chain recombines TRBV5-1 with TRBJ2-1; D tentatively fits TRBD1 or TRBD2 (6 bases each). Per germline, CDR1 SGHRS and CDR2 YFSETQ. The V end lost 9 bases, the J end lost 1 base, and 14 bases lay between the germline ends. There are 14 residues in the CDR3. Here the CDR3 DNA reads TGCGCCACCTCACCGGGGGCATCCTACAATGAGCAGTTCTTC. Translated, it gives CATSPGASYNEQFF.

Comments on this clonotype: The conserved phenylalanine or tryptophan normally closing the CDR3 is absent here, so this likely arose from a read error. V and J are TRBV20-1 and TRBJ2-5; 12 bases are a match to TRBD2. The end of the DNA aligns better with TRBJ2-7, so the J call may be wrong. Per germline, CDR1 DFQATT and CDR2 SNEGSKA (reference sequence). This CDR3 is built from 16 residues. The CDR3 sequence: CSAIPTSGSSHYEQYL. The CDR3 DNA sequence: TGCAGTGCTATACCGACTAGCGGGAGTTCCCACTACGAGCAGTACCTC.

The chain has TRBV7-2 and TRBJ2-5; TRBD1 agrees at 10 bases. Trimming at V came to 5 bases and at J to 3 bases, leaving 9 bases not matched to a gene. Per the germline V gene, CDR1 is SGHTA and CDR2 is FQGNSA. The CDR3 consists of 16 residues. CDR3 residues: CASSPRGQGLKETQYF. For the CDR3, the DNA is TGTGCCAGCAGCCCTAGGGGACAGGGGCTGAAAGAGACCCAGTACTTC.

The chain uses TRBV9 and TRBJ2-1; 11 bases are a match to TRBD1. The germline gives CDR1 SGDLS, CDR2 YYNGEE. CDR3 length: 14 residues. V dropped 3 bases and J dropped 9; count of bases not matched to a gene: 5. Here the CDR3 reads CASSAGQGAGEQFF. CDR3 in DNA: TGTGCCAGCAGCGCCGGACAGGGGGCTGGTGAGCAGTTCTTC.